These 9 T cell receptor beta chains were sequenced from one sample in a study of glioma-infiltrating T cells after dendritic cell vaccination. Libraries were prepared by immunoSEQ multiplex PCR; TCRdb keeps only in-frame clonotypes and omits some of them. The data show 45,000 to 55,000 clones, less than 90% seen once. Sequences were derived from blood, sampled before dendritic cell vaccination. The receptors shown here come from a human donor with glioblastoma.

The CDR3 region is CASSLEQASSNQPQHF. Here the CDR3 DNA reads TGTGCCAGCAGCTTAGAGCAGGCGTCTAGCAATCAGCCCCAGCATTTT. The chain combines TRBV7-6 with TRBJ1-5; no reliable D call. This CDR3 region has 16 residues. Trimming cost V 1 base and J 0 bases, with 10 bases left between them. CDR1 is SGHVS and CDR2 is FNYEAQ in the germline V gene.

The chain carries TRBV5-4 and TRBJ2-3; 12 bases line up with TRBD2. The CDR3 has 16 amino acids. J was trimmed by 4 bases and V by 3 bases; bases with no gene match: 6. Per germline, CDR1 SGHNT and CDR2 YYREEE (reference sequence). The DNA for the CDR3 is TGTGCCAGCAGCTCCCGGACTAGCGGGACTTCAGATACGCAGTATTTT. Its translation: CASSSRTSGTSDTQYF. Supplemented by reference TRBV5-4 and TRBJ2-3, the full variable domain reads ETGVTQSPTHLIKTRGQQVTLRCSSQSGHNTVSWYQQALGQGPQFIFQYYREEENGRGNFPPRFSGLQFPNYSSELNVNALELDDSALYLCASSSRTSGTSDTQYFGPGTRLTVL.

The chain uses TRBV7-2 and TRBJ2-7; D gene ambiguous. Deletions cut 1 base from V and 3 bases from J, with 7 bases between. This CDR3 spans 13 amino acids. The germline CDR1 and CDR2 sequences are SGHTA and FQGNSA. The CDR3 DNA sequence: TGTGCCAGCAGCTTAGGACTCCTCTACGAGCAGTACTTC. Its translation is CASSLGLLYEQYF.

The chain has TRBV19 and TRBJ2-2; TRBD2 is a possible D gene (5 bases). The V and J ends lost 5 bases and 7 bases respectively, with 20 bases between them. The CDR3 runs to 16 residues. Germline CDR1 LNHDA, CDR2 SQIVND (reference sequence). CDR3 sequence: CASSDQSLVGHGELFF. CDR3 in DNA: TGTGCCAGTAGTGACCAGTCACTAGTGGGTCACGGGGAGCTGTTTTTT.

V and J are TRBV11-2 and TRBJ1-1; no reliable D call. The CDR3 length is 14 residues. Germline V lookup: CDR1 SGHAT, CDR2 FQNNGV. The V end lost 0 bases, the J end lost 1 base, and 6 bases lay between the germline ends. The CDR3 region is CASSLEFRNTEAFF. DNA of the CDR3: TGTGCCAGCAGCTTAGAGTTCCGGAACACTGAAGCTTTCTTT.

The chain couples TRBV10-3 to TRBJ2-2, with D possibly matching TRBD2 (6 bases). Germline V gene data show CDR1 as ENHRY and CDR2 as SYGVKD. The ends were cut back, 3 bases at V and 4 bases at J, with 15 bases in the middle. The CDR3 spans 16 residues. The CDR3 coding sequence is TGTGCCATCAGTGAAAGATCCCTCGGGGGCACCGGGGAGCTGTTTTTT. Its translation is CAISERSLGGTGELFF.

CDR3 coding DNA: TGTGCCAGCAGCTTCCCAGGGGGCGAAGTCGAGCAGTACTTC. This gives the protein CASSFPGGEVEQYF. V and J are TRBV5-6 and TRBJ2-7, with 8 positions matching TRBD1. The CDR3 runs 14 residues. The germline CDR1 and CDR2 sequences are SGHDT and YYEEEE. The junction had 7 bases not matched to a gene; V was cut back by 2 bases and J by 6 bases.

The chain employs TRBV5-1 and TRBJ2-3; 9 bases align to TRBD2. The length of the CDR3 is 15 residues. Germline V CDR1 and CDR2: SGHRS, YFSETQ. V lost 3 bases to trimming and J lost 1 base; unmatched junction nucleotides: 3. The CDR3 loop reads CASSSRTSGTDTQYF. CDR3 sequence (DNA): TGCGCCAGCAGCTCGCGGACTAGCGGCACAGATACGCAGTATTTT.

The chain links TRBV19 to TRBJ2-3; D may be TRBD1 (5 bases). The V gene lost 8 bases and the J gene lost 3 bases, with 9 bases spanning the gap. CDR1 is LNHDA and CDR2 is SQIVND in the germline V gene (reference sequence). This CDR3 is 12 amino acids long. CDR3 residues: CASGAGTDTQYF. DNA of the CDR3: TGTGCCAGTGGGGCTGGGACAGATACGCAGTATTTT.